The clone carrying this TCR beta chain was counted ten times or more. Its antigen is not identified. During its preparation, the TCRbeta library received unique molecular identifiers. Via MiXCR, TCRdb re-called the PCR reads, giving one row per CDR3 protein. The sample has about 100,000 distinct CDR3 sequences, approximately 5.4% seen once. These data originate in a study of T-cell reconstitution after alpha-beta-depleted transplantation in children. V was clipped by 9 bases and J by 5 bases; unmatched bases: 6. Germline assignment: CDR1 MDHEN and CDR2 SYDVKM. The CDR3 loop spans 12 amino acids. Regarding the study as a whole: Where alpha-beta T cells came from about two months after transplant was reportedly several hundred expanded graft clones. The main origin of T-cell counts and diversity one year after transplant was newly produced T cells. Surviving recipient T cells and thymic progenitors produced the high day-60 TCRbeta diversity seen in some patients.

The TCR sequence derives from a female patient aged 2-10 years who had a stem cell transplant for Fanconi anemia, so the T cells may come from the graft donor. Sequenced here: PBMCs, mostly from graft donor cells, sampled 60 days after TCRalphabeta/CD19-depleted stem cell transplant. The genes are TRBV28 and TRBJ2-5; 7 bases line up with TRBD1. The DNA for the CDR3 is TGTGCCAGTTACAGGGGTGAGGAGACCCAGTACTTC. This encodes CASYRGEETQYF.